The 18 T cell receptor beta chains reported below all come from one sample, sequenced in a study of T cell changes during pregnancy in multiple sclerosis. TCRdb's table, derived via immunoSEQ multiplex PCR, lists solely in-frame clones and lacks some. This table holds 70,000 to 95,000 clones, 93% found once. Specimen: peripheral blood, collected in the second trimester of pregnancy. The receptors derive from a female donor with multiple sclerosis, enrolled in a pregnancy study.

This clone was detected once. The V call is TRBV11-1, the J call TRBJ1-1; TRBD1 might be the D (6 bases). Germline CDR1 reads SGHAT; CDR2 reads FQDESV (reference sequence). Trimming left V 4 bases short and J 1 base short, with 13 bases between. CDR3 size: 15 residues. CDR3 sequence: CASSSPGHQNTEAFF. CDR3 bases: TGTGCCAGCAGCTCTCCGGGACACCAGAACACTGAAGCTTTCTTT.

The chain is built from TRBV14 and TRBJ1-2, with D uncertain. Germline V gives CDR1 SGHDN, CDR2 FVKESK. This CDR3 spans 16 amino acids. With 2 bases removed from V and 1 base from J, the gap between germline ends came to 14 bases. CDR3 sequence: CASSQRGPSRNYGYTF. CDR3 sequence (DNA): TGTGCCAGCAGCCAACGCGGGCCAAGTCGTAACTATGGCTACACCTTC.

V is TRBV27 and J is TRBJ1-1; TRBD1 is a possible D gene (6 bases). Germline CDR1 MNHEY, CDR2 SMNVEV (reference sequence). The CDR3 length is 13 residues. The V end was cut by 6 bases, the J end by 7 bases, with 15 bases between. CDR3 nucleotide sequence: TGTGCCAGCAGCCGAGACAGGACCTTTGAAGCTTTCTTT. It is translated as CASSRDRTFEAFF.

The genes are TRBV5-1 and TRBJ2-4, with 8 bases fitting TRBD2. The CDR3 consists of 19 residues. Germline V gives CDR1 SGHRS, CDR2 YFSETQ. V lost 0 bases to trimming and J lost 4 bases; unmatched junction nucleotides: 15. CDR3 sequence: CASSLVPLSAPGGKNIQYF. CDR3 DNA: TGCGCCAGCAGCTTGGTTCCACTTTCAGCACCGGGGGGGAAAAACATTCAGTACTTC.

The rearrangement joins TRBV4-1 to TRBJ2-4; D may be TRBD1 (6 bases). The length of the CDR3 is 13 residues. The germline V gene encodes CDR1 MGHRA and CDR2 YSYEKL. V gave up 3 bases and J gave up 15 bases, with 18 bases separating them. CDR3 sequence: CASSQVPRDTVYF. DNA of the CDR3: TGCGCCAGCAGCCAGGTGCCCCGGGACACGGTGTACTTC.

This chain joins TRBV11-1 and TRBJ2-5; 7 bases fit TRBD2. Germline trimming cut 1 base from V and 7 bases from J; bases unmatched to any gene: 3. This CDR3 spans 13 amino acids. Germline V gene sequence: CDR1 SGHAT, CDR2 FQDESV (reference sequence). The CDR3 sequence is CASSLVRGGTQYF. Here the CDR3 DNA reads TGTGCCAGCAGCTTAGTCCGCGGGGGGACCCAGTACTTC.

This clone was observed a single time. The V gene is TRBV4-1, the J gene TRBJ1-6, with TRBD1 as a possible D gene (5 bases). The CDR3 is made up of 15 amino acids. V lost 0 bases, J lost 7 bases, and 10 bases lay in between. In germline, CDR1 is MGHRA, CDR2 YSYEKL. CDR3 sequence: CASSQERGSNSPLHF. Written as DNA, the CDR3 is TGCGCCAGCAGCCAAGAAAGGGGATCAAATTCACCCCTCCACTTT.

The CDR3 nucleotides read TGTGCCAGCAGGGTCCCGGGATCTGAAGCTTTCTTT. Protein sequence: CASRVPGSEAFF. The chain joins TRBV6-1 to TRBJ1-1; D not certain. Germline values: CDR1 MNHNS, CDR2 SASEGT. This CDR3 has 12 residues. V was shortened by 6 bases and J by 6 bases, with 11 bases between the two germline ends.

This clone was recorded a few times. This chain uses TRBV30 with TRBJ2-7; D unresolved. The CDR3 is 15 amino acids. Between the trimmed V and J ends, which lost 4 bases and 3 bases, there was a span of 19 bases. Germline V gene data show CDR1 as GTSNPN and CDR2 as SVGIG (reference sequence). DNA for the CDR3: TGTGCCTGGAAATTGGCGGTCAATCCCCACTACGAGCAGTACTTC. This sequence encodes CAWKLAVNPHYEQYF.

The chain is built from TRBV14 and TRBJ1-2; TRBD1 is a possible D gene (5 bases). Per the germline V gene, CDR1 is SGHDN and CDR2 is FVKESK. V was cut by 2 bases and J by 0 bases, with 16 bases left in between. The length of the CDR3 is 17 residues. The CDR3 region has the DNA TGTGCCAGCAGCCAACTTGGGGGGACCGCAGCTAACTATGGCTACACCTTC. The encoded protein is CASSQLGGTAANYGYTF.

This chain uses TRBV11-2 with TRBJ2-2, with 7 bases that match TRBD1. Germline trimming cut 5 bases from V and 7 bases from J; bases unmatched to any gene: 10. In germline, CDR1 is SGHAT, CDR2 FQNNGV. The CDR3 runs to 15 residues. This CDR3 reads CASSQGTVSSGELFF. The CDR3 region has the DNA TGTGCCAGCAGCCAAGGGACAGTGAGTAGCGGGGAGCTGTTTTTT.

The chain couples TRBV6-6 to TRBJ2-7; D may be TRBD1 (5 bases). Germline V gene lookup returns CDR1 MNHNY and CDR2 SVGAGI (reference sequence). Trimming removed 5 bases at V and 3 bases at J, with 11 bases between. The CDR3 is 13 amino acids. The CDR3 protein is CASSPGHNYEQYF. The CDR3 DNA is TGTGCCAGCAGTCCAGGACATAACTACGAGCAGTACTTC.

This chain uses TRBV15 with TRBJ2-1, with D perhaps matching TRBD2 (7 bases). V lost 5 bases, J lost 12 bases, and 20 bases lay in between. The germline gives CDR1 LNHNV, CDR2 YYDKDF (reference sequence). The CDR3 length is 14 residues. DNA for the CDR3: TGTGCCACCAGCCTTGGGGGGGACATGAAGTCGCAGTTCTTC. Protein: CATSLGGDMKSQFF.

The chain has TRBV15 and TRBJ2-5, with 11 bases matching TRBD1. V trimming: 3 bases; J trimming: 3 bases; junction bases outside the gene matches: 9. Looked up from germline, CDR1 is LNHNV and CDR2 is YYDKDF (reference sequence). The CDR3 has 17 amino acids. CDR3 amino acids: CATSRDRGRWEKETQYF. The CDR3 DNA is TGTGCCACCAGCAGGGACAGGGGGCGGTGGGAGAAAGAGACCCAGTACTTC. Full variable domain (outside the CDR3, taken from reference TRBV15 and TRBJ2-5): DAMVIQNPRYQVTQFGKPVTLSCSQTLNHNVMYWYQQKSSQAPKLLFHYYDKDFNNEADTPDNFQSRRPNTSFCFLDIRSPGLGDTAMYLCATSRDRGRWEKETQYFGPGTRLLVL.

This chain links TRBV5-1 with TRBJ2-3; D remains unclear. Deletions cut 0 bases from V and 4 bases from J, with 3 bases between. Germline V gene lookup returns CDR1 SGHRS and CDR2 YFSETQ. The CDR3 has 12 residues. CDR3 protein: CASSLAADTQYF. In DNA form, the CDR3 reads TGCGCCAGCAGCTTGGCCGCAGATACGCAGTATTTT.

This clone showed up just once. The gene calls are TRBV21-1 and TRBJ2-4; the table's D call of TRBD1 was not tested on the DNA. TRBV21-1 represents a pseudogene. The CDR3 consists of 16 residues. CDR3 protein: CASSATQTGPPVIQYF. CDR3 nucleotides: TGTGCCAGCAGCGCAACCCAGACAGGGCCGCCGGTAATTCAGTACTTC.

This chain links TRBV19 with TRBJ1-2; the match to TRBD1 covers 11 bases. Losses at the gene ends were 5 bases for V and 2 bases for J; bases not matched to a gene: 7. The CDR3 covers 16 residues. Germline CDR1 and CDR2: LNHDA and SQIVND (reference sequence). The CDR3 DNA follows: TGTGCCAGTAGTCCGACAAGGACAGGGGGCAACTATGGCTACACCTTC. Translated: CASSPTRTGGNYGYTF.

The CDR3 DNA reads TGTGCCAGCAGCTCCCCCGGGACAGGGGATTATGAGCAGTTCTTC. Protein sequence: CASSSPGTGDYEQFF. J is TRBJ2-1 and V is TRBV7-6, with 10 bases matching TRBD1. The CDR3 totals 15 residues. The germline V gene encodes CDR1 SGHVS and CDR2 FNYEAQ. The V segment lost 4 bases and the J segment 8 bases; nucleotides outside the gene matches: 8.